This T cell receptor beta chain was sequenced during a study of technical replicates of blood from a handful of donors. Generated by immunoSEQ multiplex PCR, the TCRdb table keeps only in-frame clones and is missing some. The sample yields approximately 87,000 clones, roughly 94% seen once. Losses at the gene ends were 8 bases for V and 5 bases for J; bases not matched to a gene: 4. CDR1 MNHNY and CDR2 SVGAGI come from the germline V gene (reference sequence). The CDR3 runs to 14 residues. This TCR derives from a human donor in good health. The V call is TRBV6-6, the J call TRBJ1-4; 11 bases fit TRBD1. Sequencing input: T cells isolated from PBMCs. Written as DNA, the CDR3 is TGTGCCAGCCTCGGGACAGGGGGAAATGAAAAACTGTTTTTT. Translating gives CASLGTGGNEKLFF.